This TCR beta chain was sequenced in a study of T cell clones after liver transplantation. Overall study context: Third-party-reactive TCRbeta sequences from pre-transplant mixed lymphocyte reactions served as antigen-independent comparators. Subjects received no induction therapy and standard immunosuppression until randomization at 12-24 months post-transplant. Findings and caveats of the study: These preliminary findings come from unstandardized post-transplant sampling times.

A note on this clone: The antigen is unknown.

Trimming removed 3 bases from V and 7 bases from J, with 19 bases in between. The CDR3 contains 15 residues. Germline V lookup: CDR1 KGHSH, CDR2 LQKENI. Thawed unstimulated PBMCs were FACS-sorted by CD3, CD4 and CD8 into two populations. Method: immunoSEQ multiplex PCR; TCRdb's copy keeps in-frame clones and lacks some. The repertoire includes under 150,000 clones, 90% of them detected once, and more than 0.8% sits in the top ten. The chain carries TRBV18 and TRBJ2-7, with D tentatively TRBD1 (5 bases). The receptor's source is a human patient who received a liver transplant. Certain T cells may be donor cells from the graft. The sequencing here drew on CD4+ T cells from blood, taken 12 months after liver transplant. CDR3 DNA sequence: TGTGCCAGCTCACCCCCATCGGCGAAGGGGCGGGAGCAGTACTTC. Residues: CASSPPSAKGREQYF.